The following is a T cell receptor (beta chain) sequence with its context. This sample stems from a study of shared clonotypes between healthy human individuals. The length of the CDR3 is 12 residues. Germline V gene sequence: CDR1 SGHTA, CDR2 FQGTGA. V was cut by 5 bases and J by 15 bases, with 17 bases left in between. Measured with immunoSEQ multiplex PCR; TCRdb has only the in-frame clones, and not every one. The sample includes a few million clones, over 90% of them seen just once. The chain links TRBV7-3 to TRBJ2-1, with D perhaps TRBD1 (5 bases). The source is a young man in good health. Some clones in this sample may be carry-over from other donors' samples. The source material was naive CD4+ T cells from PBMCs. Subset defined: CD45RA+ positively selected. The CDR3 DNA follows: TGTGCCAGCAGCCACCAGGGATCTGCACCGTTCTTC. This encodes CASSHQGSAPFF.